Each of the 10 T cell receptor beta chains below was sequenced from the same sample in a study of metastatic and nonmetastatic thyroid tumors. Not a single patient had been given any form of treatment at any point before undergoing thyroid surgery. TCRdb re-clonotyped the PCR reads via MiXCR. The repertoire holds 15,000 to 20,000 clones, with 15% to 19% as singletons. Material for sequencing was blood. The receptors were gathered from a female donor with papillary thyroid cancer or a benign thyroid nodule (not recorded which). Some clones in this sample may be carry-over from other donors' samples.

This clone has at least ten counts. The chain links TRBV4-2 to TRBJ1-5; D gene unclear. V shed 3 bases and J shed 5 bases, with 8 bases lying between them. CDR3 size: 13 residues. Germline V gives CDR1 LGHNA, CDR2 YNFKEQ. CDR3 coding DNA: TGTGCCAGCAGCCAGACGAGAGATCAGCCCCAGCATTTT. It is translated as CASSQTRDQPQHF.

This clone has ten or more counts. The conserved final phenylalanine or tryptophan is absent from the CDR3, which likely points to a read error. The chain links TRBV7-6 to TRBJ1-1; TRBD1 agrees at 7 bases. There are 13 residues in the CDR3. V lost 5 bases and J lost 4; bases outside the gene matches: 4. Germline values: CDR1 SGHVS, CDR2 FNYEAQ. CDR3 sequence (DNA): TGTGCCAGCAGCCAGACAGGGCCCACTGAAGCTTTCCTT. This translates into CASSQTGPTEAFL.

This clone was detected many times. The V call is TRBV24-1, the J call TRBJ2-1; possibly TRBD1 or TRBD2 for D (5 bases each). V lost 5 bases, J lost 3 bases, and 16 bases lay in between. The germline V gene encodes CDR1 KGHDR and CDR2 SFDVKD. CDR3 length: 16 residues. The CDR3, as DNA: TGTGCCACCAGTGCCGTGGGGGACGGCGACTACAATGAGCAGTTCTTC. Its translation: CATSAVGDGDYNEQFF.

This clone occurred a few times. V gene TRBV18 combines with J gene TRBJ2-5; TRBD2 agrees at 7 bases. Looked up from germline, CDR1 is KGHSH and CDR2 is LQKENI. Trimming took 3 bases from V and 2 from J; bases not matched to a gene: 6. The CDR3 is made up of 15 amino acids. The CDR3 sequence is CASSPLRGTQETQYF. CDR3 sequence (DNA): TGTGCCAGCTCACCGTTGCGGGGGACTCAAGAGACCCAGTACTTC.

This clone appeared a few times. This could be a read error, since a much larger clone is one nucleotide away. The chain links TRBV27 to TRBJ2-2; 8 bases fit TRBD1. This CDR3 has 18 residues. CDR1 MNHEY and CDR2 SMNVEV come from the germline V gene (reference sequence). CDR3 nucleotide sequence: TGTTCCAGCAGTTTATCGACAGGGGCCTTGATGTACACCGGGGAGCTGTTTTTT. Translating gives CSSSLSTGALMYTGELFF.

This clone was counted at least ten times. Other DNA sequences within the sample encode an identical CDR3. This chain uses TRBV4-2 with TRBJ1-4; 7 positions match TRBD1. The CDR3 loop spans 15 amino acids. The V segment lost 4 bases and the J segment 6 bases; nucleotides outside the gene matches: 8. CDR1 and CDR2 from the germline V gene are LGHNA and YNFKEQ. The CDR3 DNA is TGTGCCAGCAGCCGAGACAGGGCGGGGGATGAAAAACTGTTTTTT. It translates to CASSRDRAGDEKLFF.

Many counts were recorded for this clone. The chain uses TRBV5-1 and TRBJ1-3; D possibly corresponds to TRBD1 (5 bases). V was cut by 1 base and J by 4 bases, with 9 bases left in between. Per the germline V gene, CDR1 is SGHRS and CDR2 is YFSETQ. The CDR3 loop spans 14 amino acids. DNA for the CDR3: TGCGCCAGCAGCTTGCTAGGGGTGGGAAACACCATATATTTT. Translation: CASSLLGVGNTIYF.

This clone showed up many times. The chain recombines TRBV5-1 with TRBJ2-3; TRBD2 aligns across 12 bases. CDR1 and CDR2 from the germline V gene are SGHRS and YFSETQ. V lost 4 bases, J lost 6 bases, and 9 bases stayed unmatched. The CDR3 has 16 amino acids. CDR3 amino acids: CASSPVTSGGPDTQYF. The CDR3 DNA is TGCGCCAGCAGCCCCGTGACTAGCGGGGGCCCCGATACGCAGTATTTT.

Worth noting for this clone: A single base separates this from a much larger clone, so it may be a read error. Other DNA sequences in this specimen translate into the identical CDR3. The V gene is TRBV5-5, the J gene TRBJ2-7; D gene uncertain. The germline CDR1 and CDR2 sequences are SGHKS and YYEKEE (reference sequence). This CDR3 contains 14 residues. In DNA, the CDR3 is TGCGCCAGCAGCTCCCCCGAGAGGCTCCTAGAGCAGTACTTC. Amino acids: CASSSPERLLEQYF.

The V and J genes are TRBV11-2 and TRBJ2-1; D possibly uses TRBD1 or TRBD2 (6 bases each). V was pared by 2 bases and J by 5 bases, with 13 bases between. Germline V gene data show CDR1 as SGHAT and CDR2 as FQNNGV. The CDR3 totals 15 residues. DNA for the CDR3: TGTGCCAGCAGCTTATCTGGGGGGCATCACAATGAGCAGTTCTTC. This translates into CASSLSGGHHNEQFF.